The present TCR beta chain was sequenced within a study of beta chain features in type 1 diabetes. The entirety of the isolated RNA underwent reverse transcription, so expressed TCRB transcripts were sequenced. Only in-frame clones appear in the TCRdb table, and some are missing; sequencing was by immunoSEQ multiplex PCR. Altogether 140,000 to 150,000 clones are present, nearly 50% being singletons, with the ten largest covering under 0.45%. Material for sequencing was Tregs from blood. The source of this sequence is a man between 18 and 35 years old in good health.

The CDR3 coding sequence is TGTGCCAGCAGCTTAAGGGGGCGGGCCCTCGCTTTCTTT. Encoded protein: CASSLRGRALAFF. The V gene is TRBV13, the J gene TRBJ1-1; 7 positions agree with TRBD1. The germline V gene has CDR1 PRHDT and CDR2 FYEKMQ (reference sequence). With V trimmed by 2 bases and J by 11 bases, 8 bases remained unmatched. There are 13 residues in the CDR3.